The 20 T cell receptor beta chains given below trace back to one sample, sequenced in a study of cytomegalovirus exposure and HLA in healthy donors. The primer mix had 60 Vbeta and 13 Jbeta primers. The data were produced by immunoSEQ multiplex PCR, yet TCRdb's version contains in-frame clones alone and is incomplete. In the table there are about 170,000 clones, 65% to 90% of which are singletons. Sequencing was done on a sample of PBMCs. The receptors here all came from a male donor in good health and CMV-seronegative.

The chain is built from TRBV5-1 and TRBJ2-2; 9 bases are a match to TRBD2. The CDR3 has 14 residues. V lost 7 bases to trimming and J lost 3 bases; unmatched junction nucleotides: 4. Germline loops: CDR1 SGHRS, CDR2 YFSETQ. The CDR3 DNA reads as TGCGCCAGCCAGGGACTAGCCGACACCGGGGAGCTGTTTTTT. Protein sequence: CASQGLADTGELFF.

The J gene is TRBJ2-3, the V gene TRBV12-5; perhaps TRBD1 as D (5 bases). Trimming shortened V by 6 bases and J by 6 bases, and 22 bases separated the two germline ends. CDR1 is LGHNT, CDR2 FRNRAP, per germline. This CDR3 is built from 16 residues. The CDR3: CASGEPGRAGADTQYF. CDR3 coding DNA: TGTGCTAGTGGAGAACCCGGCAGGGCCGGCGCGGATACGCAGTATTTT.

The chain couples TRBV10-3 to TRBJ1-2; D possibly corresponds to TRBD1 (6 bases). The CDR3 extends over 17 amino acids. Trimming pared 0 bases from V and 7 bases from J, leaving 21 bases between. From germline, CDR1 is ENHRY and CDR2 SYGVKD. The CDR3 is CAISESIGGAQSGGYTF. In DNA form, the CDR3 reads TGTGCCATCAGTGAGTCGATCGGGGGGGCGCAGTCAGGTGGCTACACCTTC.

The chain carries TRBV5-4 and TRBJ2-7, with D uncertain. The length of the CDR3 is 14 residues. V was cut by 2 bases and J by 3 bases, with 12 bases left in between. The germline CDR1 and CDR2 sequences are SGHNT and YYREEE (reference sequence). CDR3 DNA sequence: TGTGCCAGCAGCTTCTCCAACGGTGACTACGAGCAGTACTTC. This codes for CASSFSNGDYEQYF.

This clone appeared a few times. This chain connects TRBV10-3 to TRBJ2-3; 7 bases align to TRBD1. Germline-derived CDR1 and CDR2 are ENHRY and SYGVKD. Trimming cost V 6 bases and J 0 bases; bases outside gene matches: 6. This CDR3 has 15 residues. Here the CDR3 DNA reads TGTGCCATCAGGGACAGGAGGACTAGCACAGATACGCAGTATTTT. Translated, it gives CAIRDRRTSTDTQYF.

The CDR3 DNA is TGTGCCAGCAGCGGAGAAGGGGGAGGGCCTCAAGAGACCCAGTACTTC. This codes for CASSGEGGGPQETQYF. This chain connects TRBV7-9 to TRBJ2-5; tentative D call: TRBD2 (7 bases). V lost 5 bases and J lost 2, with 18 bases in between. This CDR3 region has 16 residues. Germline V gives CDR1 SEHNR, CDR2 FQNEAQ (reference sequence). The entire variable domain, with the rest obtained from reference TRBV7-9 and TRBJ2-5, is as follows: DTGVSQNPRHKITKRGQNVTFRCDPISEHNRLYWYRQTLGQGPEFLTYFQNEAQLEKSRLLSDRFSAERPKGSFSTLEIQRTEQGDSAMYLCASSGEGGGPQETQYFGPGTRLLVL.

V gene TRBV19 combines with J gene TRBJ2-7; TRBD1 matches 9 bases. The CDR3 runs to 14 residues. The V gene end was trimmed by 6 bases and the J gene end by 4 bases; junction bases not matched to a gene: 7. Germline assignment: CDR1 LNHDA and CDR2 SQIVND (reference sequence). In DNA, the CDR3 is TGTGCCAGTAGCGCAAGACAGGGGGGTTACGAGCAGTACTTC. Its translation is CASSARQGGYEQYF.

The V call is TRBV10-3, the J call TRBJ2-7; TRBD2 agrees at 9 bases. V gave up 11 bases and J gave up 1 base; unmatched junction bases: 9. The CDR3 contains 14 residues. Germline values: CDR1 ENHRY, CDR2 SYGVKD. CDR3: CAVGSSGGSYEQYF. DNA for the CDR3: TGTGCCGTCGGAAGTAGCGGGGGATCCTACGAGCAGTACTTC.

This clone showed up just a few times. This chain's CDR3 is CASSLAPRGYNEQFF. CDR3 nucleotides: TGTGCCAGCAGCTTAGCCCCCCGGGGATACAATGAGCAGTTCTTC. The V and J genes are TRBV7-2 and TRBJ2-1; TRBD2 is a possible D gene (5 bases). The CDR3 totals 15 residues. Trimming removed 0 bases at V and 4 bases at J, with 10 bases between. Per germline, CDR1 SGHTA and CDR2 FQGNSA. The full variable domain, rest sourced from reference TRBV7-2 and TRBJ2-1, is GAGVSQSPSNKVTEKGKDVELRCDPISGHTALYWYRQSLGQGLEFLIYFQGNSAPDKSGLPSDRFSAERTGGSVSTLTIQRTQQEDSAVYLCASSLAPRGYNEQFFGPGTRLTVL.

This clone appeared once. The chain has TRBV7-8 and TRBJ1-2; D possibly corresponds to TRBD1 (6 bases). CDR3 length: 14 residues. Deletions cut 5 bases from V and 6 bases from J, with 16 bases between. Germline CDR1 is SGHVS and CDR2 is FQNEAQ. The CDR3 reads CASSASGEVHGYTF. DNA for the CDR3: TGTGCCAGCAGCGCCTCAGGGGAAGTTCATGGCTACACCTTC.

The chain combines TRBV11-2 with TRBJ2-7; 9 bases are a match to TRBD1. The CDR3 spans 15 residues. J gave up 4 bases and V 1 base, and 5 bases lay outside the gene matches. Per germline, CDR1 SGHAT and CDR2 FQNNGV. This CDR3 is CASSLGTGQGYEQYF. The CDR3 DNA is TGTGCCAGCAGCTTAGGAACGGGACAGGGATACGAGCAGTACTTC.

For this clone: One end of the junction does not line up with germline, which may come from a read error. CDR3 sequence reads: CASSLRRGAVYEQYF. CDR3 in DNA: TGTGCTAGCAGCTTAAGGCGGGGGGCCGTCTACGAGCAGTACTTC. The chain links TRBV7-7 to TRBJ2-7, with 8 bases fitting TRBD2. The CDR3 is 15 amino acids. The V gene's germline CDR1 is SSHAT and CDR2 FNYEAQ (reference sequence).

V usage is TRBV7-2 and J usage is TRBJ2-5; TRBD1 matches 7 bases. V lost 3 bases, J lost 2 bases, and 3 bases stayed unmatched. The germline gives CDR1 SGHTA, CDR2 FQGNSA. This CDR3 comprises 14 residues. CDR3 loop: CASSFDRAQETQYF. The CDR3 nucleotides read TGTGCCAGCAGCTTCGACAGGGCACAAGAGACCCAGTACTTC.

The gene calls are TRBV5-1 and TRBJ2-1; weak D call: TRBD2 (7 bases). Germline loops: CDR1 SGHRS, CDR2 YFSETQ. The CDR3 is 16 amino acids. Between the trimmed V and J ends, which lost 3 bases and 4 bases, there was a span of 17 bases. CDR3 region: CASSWAGGAGYNEQFF. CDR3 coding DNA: TGCGCCAGCAGCTGGGCTGGGGGGGCCGGTTACAATGAGCAGTTCTTC.

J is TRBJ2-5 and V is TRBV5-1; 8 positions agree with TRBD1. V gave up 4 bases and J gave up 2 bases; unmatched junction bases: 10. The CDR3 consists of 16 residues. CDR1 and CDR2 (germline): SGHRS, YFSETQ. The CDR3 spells CASSLGQGGRQETQYF. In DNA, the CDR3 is TGCGCCAGCAGCCTCGGACAGGGTGGGAGACAAGAGACCCAGTACTTC. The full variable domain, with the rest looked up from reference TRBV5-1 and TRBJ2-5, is KAGVTQTPRYLIKTRGQQVTLSCSPISGHRSVSWYQQTPGQGLQFLFEYFSETQRNKGNFPGRFSGRQFSNSRSEMNVSTLELGDSALYLCASSLGQGGRQETQYFGPGTRLLVL.

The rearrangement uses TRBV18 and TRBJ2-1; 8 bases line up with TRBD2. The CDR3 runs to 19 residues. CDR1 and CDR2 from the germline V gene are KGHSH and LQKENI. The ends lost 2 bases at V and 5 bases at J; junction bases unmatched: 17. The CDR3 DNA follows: TGTGCCAGCTCACCAAGGGTTTCTACATCTCGGGGGGGTGACAATGAGCAGTTCTTC. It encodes CASSPRVSTSRGGDNEQFF.

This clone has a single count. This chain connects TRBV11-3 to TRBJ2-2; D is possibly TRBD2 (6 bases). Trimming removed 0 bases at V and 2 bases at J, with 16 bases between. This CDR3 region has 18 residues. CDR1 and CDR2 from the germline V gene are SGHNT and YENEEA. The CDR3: CASSLDQSGSTNTGELFF. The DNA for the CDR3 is TGTGCCAGCAGCTTAGATCAGAGCGGGTCTACCAACACCGGGGAGCTGTTTTTT.

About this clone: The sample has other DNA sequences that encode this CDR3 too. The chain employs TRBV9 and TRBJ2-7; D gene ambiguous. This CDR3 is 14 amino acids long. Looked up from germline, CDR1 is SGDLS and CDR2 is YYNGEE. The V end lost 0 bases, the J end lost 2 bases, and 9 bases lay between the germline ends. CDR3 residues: CASSVGTGPYEQYF. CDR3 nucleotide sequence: TGTGCCAGCAGCGTAGGAACGGGTCCCTACGAGCAGTACTTC.

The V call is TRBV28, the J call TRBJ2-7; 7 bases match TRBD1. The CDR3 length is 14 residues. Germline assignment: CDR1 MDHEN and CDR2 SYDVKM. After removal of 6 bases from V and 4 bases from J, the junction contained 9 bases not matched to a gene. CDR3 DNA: TGTGCCAGCAGCGCCCCCGGGACAGCTTACGAGCAGTACTTC. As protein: CASSAPGTAYEQYF.

DNA for the CDR3: TGTGCCAGTAGTATACTCATCGGCGGGGAGCTGTTTTTT. Translated: CASSILIGGELFF. The chain carries TRBV19 and TRBJ2-2; D uncertain. Trimming removed 2 bases from V and 7 bases from J, with 8 bases in between. Germline loops: CDR1 LNHDA, CDR2 SQIVND (reference sequence). There are 13 residues in the CDR3.